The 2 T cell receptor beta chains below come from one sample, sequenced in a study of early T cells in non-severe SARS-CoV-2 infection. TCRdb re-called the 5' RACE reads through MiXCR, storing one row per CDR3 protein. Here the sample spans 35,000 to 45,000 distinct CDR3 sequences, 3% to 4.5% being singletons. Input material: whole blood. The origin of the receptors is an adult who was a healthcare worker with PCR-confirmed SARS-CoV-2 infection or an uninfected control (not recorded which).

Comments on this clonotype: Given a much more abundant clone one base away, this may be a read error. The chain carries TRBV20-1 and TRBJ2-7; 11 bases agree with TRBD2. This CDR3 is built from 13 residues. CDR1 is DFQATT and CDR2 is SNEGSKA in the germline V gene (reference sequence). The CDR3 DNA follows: TGCAGTGCTAGGGGACTAGCGGACTACAAGCAGTACTTC. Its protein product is CSARGLADYKQYF.

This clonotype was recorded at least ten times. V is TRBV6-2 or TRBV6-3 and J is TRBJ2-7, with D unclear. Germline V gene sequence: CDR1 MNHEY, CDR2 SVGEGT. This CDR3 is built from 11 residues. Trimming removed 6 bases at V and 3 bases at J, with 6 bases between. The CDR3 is CASSQRYEQYF. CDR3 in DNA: TGTGCCAGCAGCCAACGCTACGAGCAGTACTTC.